What follows describes a single T cell receptor beta chain. There are a few counts of this clone. The specificity of this receptor is unknown. One base away there is no much larger clone; base qualities are not given. The CDR3 holds 12 amino acids from the cysteine to the phenylalanine. Only the CDR3 DNA is retained, 36 bases long and in frame from the first base. V loses 5 bases, J loses 2 bases, and the germline ends lie 6 bases apart. Based on the germline V gene, the CDR1 and CDR2 sequences are KGHSH and LQKENI. This specimen comes from a study of blood T cell repertoires in COVID-19 (dated by TCRdb to 2019 to 2021). Concerning the study at large: Samples covering the acute and convalescent phases of COVID-19 were provided by collaborators in the United States, Italy and Spain. Where HLA class I and class II types were available, the types were taken from metadata supplied by the sample provider, not from assay-based typing. The prospective study material was composed of cDNA or gDNA derived from T cells, B-cell-depleted T cells, or PBMCs. Samples came from the ongoing ImmuneRACE study (first 160 participants) plus 1,254 subjects from 6 global collaborators. A freely available public database, intended as a resource for researchers studying the immune response to SARS-CoV-2, is where the repertoires were released. A de-identified subject ID, COVID-19 status, age in years and sex were almost always included in the sample metadata. The dataset comprised deeply sampled blood TCRbeta repertoires from subjects exposed to, actively infected with, or recovered from COVID-19.

TCRbeta CDR3 regions were amplified from genomic DNA using the immunoSEQ Assay, a bias-controlled multiplex PCR. The study's own analysis went as follows. Within the assay, amplification of reference gene primers was used to estimate how many nucleated cells each sample contained. To quantify the absolute abundance of each unique TCRbeta CDR3 rearrangement, sequence reads were collapsed and filtered. For each sample, productive Simpson clonality was calculated as the square root of Simpson's diversity index across productive rearrangements. TCRdb mirrors the immuneACCESS table, restricted to in-frame sequences. Some clones are absent from its copies; in checked studies, under half trace to an unresolved V gene, and the reason for the others is unknown. The V and J calls and clone size were taken over from that table, and D and trimming were inferred from the DNA. Counted in this sample were under 300,000 clones; under 95% of them appeared once. The top ten constitute about 2.5% of the sample.

Participants in the prospective study were aged about 18 to 100 years, lived in 20 to 25 United States geographic areas, and enrolled through a virtual design. To assign participants to cohorts, the prospective study relied on clinical history that participants themselves reported in a screening survey and a study questionnaire. In the prospective study, mobile phlebotomists collected whole blood, serum and a nasopharyngeal or oropharyngeal swab from each participant. Prospective study participants could optionally give additional blood draws and questionnaires over an approximately two-month period. Before DNA extraction, prospective study blood samples were shipped either frozen or at room temperature. Points the paper makes about the study in general: How much clinical and demographic metadata was included differed by source and by participant, and the metadata was provided uncurated.

The sample taken for sequencing was PBMCs or T cells enriched from blood (not recorded which). The TCR comes from a woman aged 40 to 50 with acute COVID-19. Recombination connected TRBV18 to TRBJ2-5; the D gene is perhaps TRBD1, on 6 matching bases. The CDR3 here reads CASSGQQETQYF. In nucleotide form, the sequence is TGTGCCAGCTCAGGACAGCAAGAGACCCAGTACTTC. With the rest looked up from the reference TRBV18 and TRBJ2-5 genes rather than sequenced, the full variable domain is NAGVMQNPRHLVRRRGQEARLRCSPMKGHSHVYWYRQLPEEGLKFMVYLQKENIIDESGMPKERFSAEFPKEGPSILRIQQVVRGDSAAYFCASSGQQETQYFGPGTRLLVL.